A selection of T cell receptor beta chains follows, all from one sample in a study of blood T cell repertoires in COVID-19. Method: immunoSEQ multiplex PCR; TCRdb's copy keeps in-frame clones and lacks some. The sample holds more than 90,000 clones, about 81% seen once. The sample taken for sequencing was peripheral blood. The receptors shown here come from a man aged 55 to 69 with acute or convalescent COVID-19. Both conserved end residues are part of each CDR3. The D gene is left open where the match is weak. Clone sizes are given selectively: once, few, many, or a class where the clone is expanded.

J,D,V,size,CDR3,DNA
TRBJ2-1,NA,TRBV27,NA,CASSLRISVGAYNEQFF,TGTGCCAGCAGTTTAAGGATTTCGGTGGGGGCATACAATGAGCAGTTCTTC
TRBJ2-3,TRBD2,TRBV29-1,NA,CSVVSGSDSTDTQYF,TGCAGCGTTGTGAGCGGGAGCGATAGCACAGATACGCAGTATTTT
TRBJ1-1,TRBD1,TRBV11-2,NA,CASSLLTGGTEAFF,TGTGCCAGCAGCTTACTGACAGGGGGTACTGAAGCTTTCTTT
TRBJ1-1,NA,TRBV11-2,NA,CASSPVNTEAFF,TGTGCCAGCAGCCCAGTGAACACTGAAGCTTTCTTT
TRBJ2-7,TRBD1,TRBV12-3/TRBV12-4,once,CAGNRQGSYEQYF,TGTGCCGGCAACCGACAGGGGTCCTACGAGCAGTACTTC
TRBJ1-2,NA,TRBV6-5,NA,CASSYDRNYGYTF,TGTGCCAGCAGTTACGACAGAAACTATGGCTACACCTTC
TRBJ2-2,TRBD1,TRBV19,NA,CASSDRQGTGELFF,TGTGCCAGTAGCGACCGACAGGGGACGGGGGAGCTGTTTTTT
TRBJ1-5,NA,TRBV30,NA,CAWSGLGGDQPQHF,TGTGCCTGGAGTGGACTGGGGGGGGATCAGCCCCAGCATTTT
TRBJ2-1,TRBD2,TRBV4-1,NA,CASSQASSGSPDEQFF,TGCGCCAGCAGCCAAGCGAGTAGCGGGAGTCCGGATGAGCAGTTCTTC
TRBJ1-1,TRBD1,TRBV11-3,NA,CASSLQGFGLNTEAFF,TGTGCCAGCAGCCTACAGGGGTTTGGTTTGAACACTGAAGCTTTCTTT
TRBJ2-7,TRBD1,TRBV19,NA,CASSNPKMTGTGEQYF,TGTGCCAGTAGTAACCCCAAGATGACAGGGACGGGGGAGCAGTACTTC
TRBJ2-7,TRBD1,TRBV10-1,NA,CASSRTGGYEQYF,TGCGCCAGCAGTCGGACAGGGGGCTACGAGCAGTACTTC
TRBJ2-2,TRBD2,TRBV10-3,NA,CAISEVSRGANTGELFF,TGTGCCATCAGTGAGGTCTCGCGGGGGGCGAACACCGGGGAGCTGTTTTTT
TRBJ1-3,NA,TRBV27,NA,CASSLTAGDDHTIYF,TGTGCCAGCAGCCTTACCGCCGGGGATGATCACACCATATATTTT
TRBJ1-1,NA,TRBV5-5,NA,CASSPRGPEAFF,TGTGCCAGCAGCCCCAGGGGCCCCGAAGCTTTCTTT
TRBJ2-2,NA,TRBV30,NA,CAWSVLGRGTGELFF,TGTGCCTGGAGTGTACTAGGGCGCGGAACCGGGGAGCTGTTTTTT
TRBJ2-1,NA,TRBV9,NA,CASSVFTGTYNEQFF,TGTGCCAGCAGCGTATTTACAGGGACGTACAATGAGCAGTTCTTC
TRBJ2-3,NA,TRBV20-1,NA,CSARDKDTQYF,TGCAGTGCTAGAGATAAAGATACGCAGTATTTT
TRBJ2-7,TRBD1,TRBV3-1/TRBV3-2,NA,CASSPRTGGFEQYF,TGTGCCAGCAGCCCCCGGACAGGGGGCTTCGAGCAGTACTTC
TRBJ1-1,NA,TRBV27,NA,CASRTLSFTEAFF,TGTGCCAGCAGAACTTTAAGTTTCACTGAAGCTTTCTTT
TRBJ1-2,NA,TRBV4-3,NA,CASSQNLGDFGYGYTF,TGCGCCAGCAGCCAGAACCTCGGGGATTTTGGCTATGGCTACACCTTC
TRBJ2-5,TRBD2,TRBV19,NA,CASSLRTSGGPQGETQYF,TGTGCCAGTAGTCTAAGGACTAGCGGGGGGCCCCAAGGGGAGACCCAGTACTTC
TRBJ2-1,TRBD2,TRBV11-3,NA,CASSSSGSLNEQFF,TGTGCCAGCAGCAGTAGCGGGAGTTTGAATGAGCAGTTCTTC
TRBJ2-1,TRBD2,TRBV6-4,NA,CASLPILRAGGNNEQFF,TGTGCCAGCCTGCCTATCCTTCGGGCGGGAGGTAACAATGAGCAGTTCTTC
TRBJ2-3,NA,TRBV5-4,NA,CASTSANTDTQYF,TGTGCCAGCACTAGCGCGAACACAGATACGCAGTATTTT
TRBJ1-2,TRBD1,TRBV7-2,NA,CASSLVRTGDYGYTF,TGTGCCAGCAGCTTAGTGAGGACAGGGGACTATGGCTACACCTTC
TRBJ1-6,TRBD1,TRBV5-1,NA,CASSLRDRGPNSPLHF,TGCGCCAGCAGCCTCCGAGACAGGGGGCCAAATTCACCCCTCCACTTT
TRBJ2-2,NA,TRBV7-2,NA,CASSWAGTGELFF,TGTGCCAGCAGCTGGGCTGGCACCGGGGAGCTGTTTTTT
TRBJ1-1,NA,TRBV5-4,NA,CASSLEGSGSTEAFF,TGTGCCAGCAGCTTGGAAGGGAGTGGGAGCACTGAAGCTTTCTTT
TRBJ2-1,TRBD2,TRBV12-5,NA,CASGLESGTEQFF,TGTGCTAGTGGTTTGGAAAGCGGGACGGAGCAGTTCTTC
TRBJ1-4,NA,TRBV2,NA,CASSPREGYEKLFF,TGTGCCAGCAGCCCGAGGGAGGGGTACGAAAAACTGTTTTTT
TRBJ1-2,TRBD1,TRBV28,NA,CASYSPTGGGQGYGYTF,TGTGCCAGCTATAGCCCAACGGGTGGGGGACAGGGTTATGGCTACACCTTC
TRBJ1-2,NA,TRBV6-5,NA,CASRGGFNYGYTF,TGTGCCAGTCGGGGAGGGTTTAACTATGGCTACACCTTC
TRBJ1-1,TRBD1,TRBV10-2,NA,CASSLDRGPVEAFF,TGCGCCAGCAGTCTGGACAGGGGGCCGGTTGAAGCTTTCTTT
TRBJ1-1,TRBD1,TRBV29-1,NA,CSVDGTANTEAFF,TGCAGCGTTGACGGGACAGCTAACACTGAAGCTTTCTTT
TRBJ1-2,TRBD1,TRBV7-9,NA,CASSLEGAPNYGYTF,TGTGCCAGCAGCTTAGAGGGGGCTCCTAACTATGGCTACACCTTC
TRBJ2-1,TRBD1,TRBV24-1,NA,CATSSYGTGEQFF,TGTGCCACCAGTTCGTACGGGACAGGCGAGCAGTTCTTC
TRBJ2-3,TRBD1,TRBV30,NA,CAWGDRYTDTQYF,TGTGCCTGGGGGGACAGATACACAGATACGCAGTATTTT
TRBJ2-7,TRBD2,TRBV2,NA,CASRSSGASYEQYF,TGTGCCAGCCGATCTAGCGGGGCCTCCTACGAGCAGTACTTC
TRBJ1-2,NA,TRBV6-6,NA,CASTSDRTNYGYTF,TGTGCCAGCACCTCGGACAGAACTAACTATGGCTACACCTTC
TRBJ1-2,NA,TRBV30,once,CALGGGYGYTF,TGTGCCCTGGGGGGGGGCTATGGCTACACCTTC
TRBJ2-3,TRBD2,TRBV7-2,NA,CASSLSSGSTDTQYF,TGTGCCAGCAGCCTATCTAGCGGGAGCACAGATACGCAGTATTTT
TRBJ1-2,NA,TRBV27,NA,CASREHGGGYTF,TGTGCCAGCAGGGAACACGGGGGAGGCTACACCTTC
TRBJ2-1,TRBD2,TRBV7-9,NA,CASSQGLAIDEQFF,TGTGCCAGCAGCCAGGGACTAGCGATTGATGAGCAGTTCTTC
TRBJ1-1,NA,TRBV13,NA,CASSLGGEAFF,TGTGCCAGCAGCTTAGGAGGAGAGGCTTTCTTT
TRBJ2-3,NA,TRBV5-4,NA,CASSLVAGITSTDTQYF,TGTGCCAGCAGCTTGGTGGCGGGAATTACTAGCACAGATACGCAGTATTTT
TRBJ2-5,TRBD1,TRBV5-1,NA,CASSHRQGIQETQYF,TGCGCCAGCAGCCACCGACAGGGGATACAAGAGACCCAGTACTTC
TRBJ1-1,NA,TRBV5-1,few,CASSLNPLSDSFYKAFF,TGCGCCAGCAGCTTGAATCCCTTGTCGGACAGCTTTTATAAGGCTTTCTTT
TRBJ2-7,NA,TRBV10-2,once,CASGGGTYEQYF,TGCGCCAGCGGGGGGGGCACCTACGAGCAGTACTTC
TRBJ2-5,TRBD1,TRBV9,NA,CASSPRDSPQETQYF,TGTGCCAGCAGCCCCAGGGACAGCCCACAAGAGACCCAGTACTTC
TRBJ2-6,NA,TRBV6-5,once,CASKTQDSGANVLTF,TGTGCCAGCAAGACACAAGACTCTGGGGCCAACGTCCTGACTTTC
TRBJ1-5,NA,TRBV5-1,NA,CASSLGGRNQPQHF,TGCGCCAGCAGCTTGGGGGGGCGCAATCAGCCCCAGCATTTT
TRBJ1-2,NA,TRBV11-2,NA,CASSTTGLRSYGYTF,TGTGCCAGCAGCACGACGGGGTTAAGGTCTTATGGCTACACCTTC
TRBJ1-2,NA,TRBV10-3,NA,CAITRGGRGYTF,TGTGCCATCACCCGGGGGGGTCGTGGCTACACCTTC
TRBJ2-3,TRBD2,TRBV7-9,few,CASSSLGGDTDTQYF,TGTGCCAGCAGCTCCTTGGGGGGGGACACAGATACGCAGTATTTT
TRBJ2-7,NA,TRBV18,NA,CASSPPARDEQYF,TGTGCCAGCTCACCACCGGCGAGGGACGAGCAGTACTTC
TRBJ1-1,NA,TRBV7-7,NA,CASSLGESTEAFF,TGTGCTAGCAGCTTGGGAGAGAGCACTGAAGCTTTCTTT
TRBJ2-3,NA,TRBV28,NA,CASSFPSDTQYF,TGTGCCAGCAGTTTCCCCAGTGATACGCAGTATTTT
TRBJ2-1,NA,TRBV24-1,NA,CATSDLDRTYNEQFF,TGTGCCACCAGTGATTTGGACAGAACCTACAATGAGCAGTTCTTC